Detailed here is one T cell receptor (beta chain). Its matching antigen is unknown. The data are from a study of blood T cells in healthy people across ages. The wider study: About one barcoded TCR beta cDNA was captured per two T cells. Points from the study as a whole: A conclusive naive versus antigen-experienced comparison was prevented by the unsorted PBMCs.

Using a J-beta primer mix together with a sample-barcoded 5' primer, a second PCR was run for about 6 to 12 cycles. TCRdb re-analysed the 5' RACE reads in MiXCR, keeping a single row per CDR3 protein. The sample carries about 900,000 distinct CDR3 sequences, around 48% recorded once. Germline lookup yields CDR1 SQVTM and CDR2 ANQGSEA. The germline V and J ends were trimmed by 7 bases and 4 bases, with 16 bases remaining between them. The CDR3 is 14 amino acids. Sequenced: blood. This sequence was found in a man aged 25-45 years in good health. The chain uses TRBV29-1 and TRBJ2-2; D possibly corresponds to TRBD1 (5 bases). The CDR3 nucleotides read TGCAGCGCCGTGGCAGGGCTCTTCACCGGGGAGCTGTTTTTT. This translates into CSAVAGLFTGELFF.